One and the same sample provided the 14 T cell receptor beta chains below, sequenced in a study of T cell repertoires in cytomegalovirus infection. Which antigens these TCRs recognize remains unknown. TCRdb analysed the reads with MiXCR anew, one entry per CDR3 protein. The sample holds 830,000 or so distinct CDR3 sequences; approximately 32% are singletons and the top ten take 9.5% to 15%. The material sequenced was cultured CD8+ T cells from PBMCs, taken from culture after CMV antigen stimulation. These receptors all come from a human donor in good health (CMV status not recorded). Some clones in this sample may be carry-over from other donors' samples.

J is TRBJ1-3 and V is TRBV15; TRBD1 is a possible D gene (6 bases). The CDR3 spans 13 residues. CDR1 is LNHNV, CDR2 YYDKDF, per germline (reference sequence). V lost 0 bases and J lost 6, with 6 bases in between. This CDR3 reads CATSREGANTIYF. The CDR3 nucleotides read TGTGCCACCAGCAGAGAGGGGGCAAACACCATATATTTT.

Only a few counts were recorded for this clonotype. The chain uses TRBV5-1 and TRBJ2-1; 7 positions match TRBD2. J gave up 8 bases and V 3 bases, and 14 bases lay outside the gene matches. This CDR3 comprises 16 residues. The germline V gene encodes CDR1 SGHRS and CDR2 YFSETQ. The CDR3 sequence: CASSSPGEGDLHEQFF. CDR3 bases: TGCGCCAGCAGCTCCCCTGGGGAGGGAGATCTTCATGAGCAGTTCTTC.

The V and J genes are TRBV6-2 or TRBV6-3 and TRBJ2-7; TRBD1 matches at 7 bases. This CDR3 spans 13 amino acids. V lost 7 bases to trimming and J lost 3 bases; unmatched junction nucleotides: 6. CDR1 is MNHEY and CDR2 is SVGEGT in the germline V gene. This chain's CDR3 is CASTPGGYYEQYV. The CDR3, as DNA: TGTGCCAGCACCCCAGGGGGATACTACGAGCAGTACGTC.

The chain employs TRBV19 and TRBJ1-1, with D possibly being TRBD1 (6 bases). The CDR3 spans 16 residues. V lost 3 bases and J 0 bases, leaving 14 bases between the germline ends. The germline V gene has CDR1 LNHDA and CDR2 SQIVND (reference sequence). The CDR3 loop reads CASSILTGPMNTEAFF. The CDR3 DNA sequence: TGTGCCAGTAGTATTTTGACAGGACCGATGAACACTGAAGCTTTCTTT.

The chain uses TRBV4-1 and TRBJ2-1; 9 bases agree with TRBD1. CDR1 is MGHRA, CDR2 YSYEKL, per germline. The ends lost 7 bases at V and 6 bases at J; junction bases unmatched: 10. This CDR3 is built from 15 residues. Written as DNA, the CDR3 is TGCGCCAGCACGAGCCGGGACAGGGTCGGCAATGAGCAGTTCTTC. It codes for CASTSRDRVGNEQFF.

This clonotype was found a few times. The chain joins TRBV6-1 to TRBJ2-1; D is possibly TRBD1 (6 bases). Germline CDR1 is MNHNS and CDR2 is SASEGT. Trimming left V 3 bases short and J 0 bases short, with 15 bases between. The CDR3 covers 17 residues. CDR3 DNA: TGTGCCAGCAGTGACGTTAGGACAGCCAGCTCCTACAATGAGCAGTTCTTC. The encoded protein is CASSDVRTASSYNEQFF.

In DNA form, the CDR3 reads TGTGCCAGCAGTGAGGTCGAGCTAAACCCCTACGAGCAGTACTTC. It translates to CASSEVELNPYEQYF. The chain uses TRBV6-1 and TRBJ2-7; D ambiguous. The CDR3 sequence is 15 residues long. The V and J ends lost 3 bases and 2 bases respectively, with 14 bases between them. Germline V gene sequence: CDR1 MNHNS, CDR2 SASEGT.

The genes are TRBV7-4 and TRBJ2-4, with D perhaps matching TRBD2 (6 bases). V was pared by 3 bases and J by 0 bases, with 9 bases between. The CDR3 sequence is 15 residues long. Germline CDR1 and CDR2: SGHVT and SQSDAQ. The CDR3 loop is CASSFGGEAKNIQYF. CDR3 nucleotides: TGTGCCAGCAGCTTCGGCGGGGAAGCCAAAAACATTCAGTACTTC.

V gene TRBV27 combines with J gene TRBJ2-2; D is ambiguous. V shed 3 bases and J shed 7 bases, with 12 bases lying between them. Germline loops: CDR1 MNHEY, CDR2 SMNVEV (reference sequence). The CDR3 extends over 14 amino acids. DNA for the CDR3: TGTGCCAGCAGTTTTGGGCAGGTCAACGGGGAGCTGTTTTTT. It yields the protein CASSFGQVNGELFF.

CDR3 amino acids: CATSGGASGANVLTF. The CDR3 DNA sequence: TGTGCCACCAGTGGGGGGGCCTCTGGGGCCAACGTCCTGACTTTC. The J gene is TRBJ2-6, the V gene TRBV24-1, with D perhaps given as TRBD1 or TRBD2 (6 bases each). V was cut by 5 bases and J by 0 bases, with 7 bases left in between. The CDR3 sequence is 15 residues long. Looked up from germline, CDR1 is KGHDR and CDR2 is SFDVKD.

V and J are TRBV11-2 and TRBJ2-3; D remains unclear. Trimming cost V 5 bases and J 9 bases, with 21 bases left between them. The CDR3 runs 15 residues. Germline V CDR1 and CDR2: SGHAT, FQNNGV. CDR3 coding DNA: TGTGCCAGCAGCCCCCAGGTGATCCCGGGTGTGACGCAGTATTTT. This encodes CASSPQVIPGVTQYF.

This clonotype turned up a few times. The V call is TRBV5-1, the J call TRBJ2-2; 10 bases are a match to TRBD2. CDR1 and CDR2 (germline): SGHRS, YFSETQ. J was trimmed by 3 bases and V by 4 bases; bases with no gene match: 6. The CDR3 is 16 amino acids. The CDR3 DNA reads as TGCGCCAGCAGCCCGGGGACTAGCGACTACACCGGGGAGCTGTTTTTT. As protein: CASSPGTSDYTGELFF.

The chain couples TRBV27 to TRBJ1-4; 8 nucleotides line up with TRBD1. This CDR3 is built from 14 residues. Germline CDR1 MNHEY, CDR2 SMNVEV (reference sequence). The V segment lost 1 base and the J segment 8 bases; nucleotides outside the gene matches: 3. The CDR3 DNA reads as TGTGCCAGCAGTTTATTCCGACAGGGGGAAAAACTGTTTTTT. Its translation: CASSLFRQGEKLFF. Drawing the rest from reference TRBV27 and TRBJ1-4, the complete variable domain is EAQVTQNPRYLITVTGKKLTVTCSQNMNHEYMSWYRQDPGLGLRQIYYSMNVEVTDKGDVPEGYKVSRKEKRNFPLILESPSPNQTSLYFCASSLFRQGEKLFFGSGTQLSVL.

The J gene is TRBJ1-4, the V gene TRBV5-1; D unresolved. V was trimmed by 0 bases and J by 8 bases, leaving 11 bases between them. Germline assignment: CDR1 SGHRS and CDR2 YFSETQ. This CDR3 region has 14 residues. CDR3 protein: CASSLDSGKEKLFF. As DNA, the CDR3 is TGCGCCAGCAGCTTGGACAGCGGGAAGGAAAAACTGTTTTTT.